The clone carrying this TCR beta chain has more than one count but fewer than ten. The data belong to a study of blood T cell repertoires in COVID-19. About the research overall: From the United States, Italy and Spain came samples of acute and convalescent COVID-19. T cells, B-cell-depleted T cells, or PBMCs supplied cDNA or gDNA.

It was during active infection that Seattle patients were enrolled and then longitudinally followed. CDR1 is LNHNV, CDR2 YYDKDF, per germline (reference sequence). With V trimmed by 1 base and J by 3 bases, 3 bases remained unmatched. This CDR3 has 16 residues. Original analysis: Quantification of nucleated cells was approximated via reference gene primer amplification. Some clones are missing from TCRdb's copy, which holds only in-frame ones; the method was immunoSEQ multiplex PCR. The D gene and trimming were derived from the DNA, and the V and J assignments and clone size from that table. The repertoire holds about 390,000 clones, over 75% seen once, with about 2.3% in the top ten.

The sample comprised peripheral blood. V is TRBV15 and J is TRBJ2-1, with 10 bases matching TRBD2. The receptor was isolated from a woman in her sixties with COVID-19, enrolled during active disease. CDR3 in amino acids: CATSRGVAGGYNEQFF. CDR3 bases: TGTGCCACCAGCAGAGGGGTAGCGGGGGGCTACAATGAGCAGTTCTTC.